This TCR beta chain was found in a study of T cells in Graves' hyperthyroidism and ophthalmopathy (dated by TCRdb to the late 2010s). Background for the entire study: Peripheral blood samples were taken at the time of initial diagnosis, prior to any treatment. Following sampling, methimazole starting at 30 mg daily was given to hyperthyroidism patients, and high-dose intravenous methylprednisolone was given to ophthalmopathy patients. Prospective prediction of ophthalmopathy was tested in an independent validation cohort of some 19 hyperthyroidism patients and some 17 patients who later progressed to ophthalmopathy. TCR Vbeta CDR3 sequencing of approximately 140 peripheral blood samples (43 ophthalmopathy, about 75 hyperthyroidism and around 17 progressor patients) is reported in the paper. In addition, the study compared T-cell repertoires in thyroid tissue and in blood from 6 or 7 Graves' hyperthyroidism patients. A discovery cohort of about a hundred patients, 43 with Graves' ophthalmopathy and over 55 with stable Graves' hyperthyroidism, was used to find distinguishing TCR V-J signatures. The 95 to 100 discovery patients were randomly divided into training and test sets at a 7:3 ratio. Study-wide findings and limitations: In validation, the model predicted progression to ophthalmopathy with over 65% sensitivity and roughly 75% specificity, a median of 6.5 months before onset. Sample size was not statistically predetermined, and blinding of investigators to group allocation was not performed. Most expanded thyroid clonotypes (frequency above 0.001) were also found in blood, which suggests that blood repertoires may mirror thyroid immune responses. Ophthalmopathy was separated from stable hyperthyroidism by a 13 V-J signature model, with approximately 85% sensitivity and about 84% specificity obtained in cross-validation and 80%/75% obtained in testing.

V is reduced by 0 bases and J by 5 bases, leaving a spacing of 1 base between them. Its CDR3 holds 11 amino acids, cysteine through phenylalanine. Of the read, only the CDR3 DNA is kept; its 33 bases are in frame from base 1. CDR1 and CDR2 are drawn from the germline V gene: MDHEN, SYDVKM. The hyperthyroidism patients were between 18 and 65 years old and newly diagnosed, with a disease duration of less than 2 months. Exclusion was applied to patients with uncontrolled infections, other autoimmune diseases, pregnancy or lactation. Clinical symptoms, serum thyroxine and TRAb, thyroid ultrasound, and orbital computed tomography formed the basis for the diagnoses. Blood from progressor patients was collected at the time of first diagnosis with hyperthyroidism, before any ophthalmopathy symptoms had appeared. PBMCs were separated from approximately 9.9 ml of fresh peripheral blood using Ficoll-Paque density gradient centrifugation. Progressor patients were first diagnosed with Graves' hyperthyroidism and then developed ophthalmopathy during follow-up. Total RNA was extracted with Trizol reagent, and quality was checked on an Agilent 2100 Bioanalyzer.

TCR beta CDR3 regions were amplified from RNA transcripts. The first round of RT-PCR for the TCR CDR3 was performed with the HTBI primer set and the Qiagen OneStep RT-PCR kit. Libraries were constructed in a second round of multiplex PCR, after which size selection and purification were carried out. Sequencing of the libraries was done on an Illumina HiSeq2000 using paired-end 100 bp reads. Regarding the original processing steps: SOAPnuke was used to process the raw data, with reads discarded if the reads contained adapters or uncalled bases, had a mean Phred below 15, or lacked an exact constant-primer or identifier match. High-quality paired reads were merged using COPE v1.2.5, and each unique nucleotide sequence was defined as a clonotype. MiTCR v1.1 was used to align the clonotypes against IMGT TRBV, TRBD and TRBJ reference segments. Only V-J combinations with frequency above 0.0001, covering approximately 99% of repertoires, were analysed. The TCS score was defined as F50 (clonal expansion) divided by E x V (chaos), with BLOSUM62-based TCRdist calculated between CDR3 peptides within each V-J. Welch's t-statistics and random forest reduced some 510 V-J features to roughly 13, which were used in a naive Bayes classifier (R e1071). TCRdb's own reprocessing of the public reads used fastp at Q25 and MiXCR and kept productive beta chains. Identical CDR3 proteins give one entry, which carries the most common genes and DNA. For this entry, the V and J calls and clone size follow TCRdb and not the study's own pipeline. Present in this sample are roughly 160,000 distinct CDR3 sequences, 8% to 9.5% of which were seen just once. Together, the top ten hold more than 20% of the sample.

This clonotype was seen at least ten times. It has no known antigen specificity. One base away there is no much larger clone; base qualities are not given. The rearrangement combines TRBV28 with TRBJ1-1, with the D gene call left open. The TCR originated in a woman aged 18-29 years with Graves' hyperthyroidism that later progressed to Graves' ophthalmopathy. Sequencing was carried out using blood. CDR3 loop: CASSLWTEAFF. The sequenced DNA: TGTGCCAGCAGTTTATGGACTGAAGCTTTCTTT.